The clone carrying this T cell receptor (beta chain) was counted between two and nine times. What it binds is not known. Amplification targeted TCR beta CDR3 regions from RNA transcripts. The primer set for the first-round RT-PCR of the TCR CDR3 was HTBI. TCRdb re-called the multiplex PCR reads through MiXCR, storing one row per CDR3 protein. The repertoire holds more than 150,000 distinct CDR3 sequences, with over 15% as singletons. This specimen comes from a study of T cells in Graves' hyperthyroidism and ophthalmopathy. Study-wide context: At the time of initial diagnosis and before any treatment, peripheral blood was collected. General study findings and limits: Researchers report that a 13 V-J model separated ophthalmopathy from stable hyperthyroidism.

There are 15 residues in the CDR3. Germline lookup yields CDR1 MNHNS and CDR2 SASEGT. V was trimmed by 5 bases and J by 2 bases, leaving 14 bases between them. The receptor was isolated from a woman in her forties or fifties with Graves' hyperthyroidism. What was sequenced was blood. The chain is built from TRBV6-1 and TRBJ2-3; unclear D gene. CDR3 amino acids: CASSRTYAHTDTQYF. In DNA form, the CDR3 reads TGTGCCAGCAGTCGGACGTACGCTCACACAGATACGCAGTATTTT.